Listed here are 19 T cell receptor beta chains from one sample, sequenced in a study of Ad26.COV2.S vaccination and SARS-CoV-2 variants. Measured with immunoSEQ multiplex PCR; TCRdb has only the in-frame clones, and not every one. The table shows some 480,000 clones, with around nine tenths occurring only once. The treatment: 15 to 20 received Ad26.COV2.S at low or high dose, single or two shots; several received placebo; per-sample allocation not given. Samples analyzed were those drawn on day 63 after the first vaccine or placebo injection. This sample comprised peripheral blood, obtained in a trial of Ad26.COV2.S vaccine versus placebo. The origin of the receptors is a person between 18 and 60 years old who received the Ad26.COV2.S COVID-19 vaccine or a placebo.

This CDR3 reads CASNPSQGGAGTEAFF. In DNA, the CDR3 is TGTGCCAGCAACCCCTCGCAGGGGGGGGCGGGCACTGAAGCTTTCTTT. V usage is TRBV6-6 and J usage is TRBJ1-1, with 7 bases aligning to TRBD1. The trim removed 7 bases at V and 4 bases at J, leaving 15 bases unmatched. The CDR3 sequence is 16 residues long. CDR1 and CDR2 (germline): MNHNY, SVGAGI (reference sequence).

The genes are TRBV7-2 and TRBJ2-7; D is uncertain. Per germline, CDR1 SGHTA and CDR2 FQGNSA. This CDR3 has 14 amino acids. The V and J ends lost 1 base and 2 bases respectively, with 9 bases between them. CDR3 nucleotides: TGTGCCAGCAGCTTAGTTGGAGCCACCTACGAGCAGTACTTC. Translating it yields CASSLVGATYEQYF.

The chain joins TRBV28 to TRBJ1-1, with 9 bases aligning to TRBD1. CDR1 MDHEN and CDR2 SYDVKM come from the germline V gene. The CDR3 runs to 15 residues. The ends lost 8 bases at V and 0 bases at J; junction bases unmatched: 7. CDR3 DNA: TGTGCCAGCGGGGACAGGGTCTTAATGAACACTGAAGCTTTCTTT. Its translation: CASGDRVLMNTEAFF.

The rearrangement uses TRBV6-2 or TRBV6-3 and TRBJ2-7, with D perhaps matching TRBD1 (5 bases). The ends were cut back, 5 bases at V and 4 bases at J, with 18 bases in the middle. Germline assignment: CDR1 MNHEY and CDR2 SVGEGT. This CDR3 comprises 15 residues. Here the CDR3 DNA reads TGTGCCAGCAGTGTTCTATCAGGACAACCTTACGAGCAGTACTTC. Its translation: CASSVLSGQPYEQYF.

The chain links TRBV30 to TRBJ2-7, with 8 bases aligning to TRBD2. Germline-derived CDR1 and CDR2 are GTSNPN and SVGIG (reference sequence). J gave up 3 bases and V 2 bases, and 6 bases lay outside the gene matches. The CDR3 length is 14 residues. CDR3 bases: TGTGCCTGGAGTCCCGGGACTAGAAACTACGAGCAGTACTTC. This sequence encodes CAWSPGTRNYEQYF.

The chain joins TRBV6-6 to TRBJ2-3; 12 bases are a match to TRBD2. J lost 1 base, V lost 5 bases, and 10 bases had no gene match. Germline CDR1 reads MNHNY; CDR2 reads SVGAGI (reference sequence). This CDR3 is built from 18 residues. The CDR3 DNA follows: TGTGCCAGCAGTCCCGGACTAGCGGGAATCTTCCGCACAGATACGCAGTATTTT. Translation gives CASSPGLAGIFRTDTQYF.

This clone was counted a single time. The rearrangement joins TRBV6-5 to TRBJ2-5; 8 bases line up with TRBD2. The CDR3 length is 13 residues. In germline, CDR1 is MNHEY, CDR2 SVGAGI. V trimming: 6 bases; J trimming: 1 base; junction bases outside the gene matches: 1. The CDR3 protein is CASRLAAQETQYF. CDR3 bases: TGTGCCAGCAGACTAGCGGCCCAAGAGACCCAGTACTTC.

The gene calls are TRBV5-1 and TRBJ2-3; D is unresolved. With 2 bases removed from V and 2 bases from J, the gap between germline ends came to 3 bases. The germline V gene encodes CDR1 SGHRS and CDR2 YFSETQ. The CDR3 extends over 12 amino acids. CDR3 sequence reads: CASSFLTDTQYF. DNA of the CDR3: TGCGCCAGCAGCTTTCTCACAGATACGCAGTATTTT.

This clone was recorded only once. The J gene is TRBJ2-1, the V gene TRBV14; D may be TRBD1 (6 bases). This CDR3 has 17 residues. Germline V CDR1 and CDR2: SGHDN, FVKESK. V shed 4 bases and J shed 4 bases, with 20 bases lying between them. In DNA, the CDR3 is TGTGCCAGCAGCCGGAACCCTACAGGGAGAGGTTACAATGAGCAGTTCTTC. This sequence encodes CASSRNPTGRGYNEQFF.

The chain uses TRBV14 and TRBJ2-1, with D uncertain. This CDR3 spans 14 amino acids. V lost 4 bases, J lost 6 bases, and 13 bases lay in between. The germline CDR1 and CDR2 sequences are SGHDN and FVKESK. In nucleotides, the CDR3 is TGTGCCAGCAGCCGGAATACGTTAATCAATGAGCAGTTCTTC. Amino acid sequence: CASSRNTLINEQFF.

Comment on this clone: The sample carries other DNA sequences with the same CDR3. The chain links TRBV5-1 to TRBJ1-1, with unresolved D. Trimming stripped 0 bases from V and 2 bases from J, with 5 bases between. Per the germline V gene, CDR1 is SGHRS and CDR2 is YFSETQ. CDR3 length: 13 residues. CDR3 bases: TGCGCCAGCAGCTTGGTTTCAAACACTGAAGCTTTCTTT. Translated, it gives CASSLVSNTEAFF.

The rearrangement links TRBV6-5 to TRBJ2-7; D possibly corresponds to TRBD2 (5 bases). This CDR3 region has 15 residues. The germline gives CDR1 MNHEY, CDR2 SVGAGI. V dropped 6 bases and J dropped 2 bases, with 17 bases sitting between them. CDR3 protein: CASRRLPAGTYEQYF. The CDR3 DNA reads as TGTGCCAGCAGACGCCTCCCGGCGGGTACCTACGAGCAGTACTTC.

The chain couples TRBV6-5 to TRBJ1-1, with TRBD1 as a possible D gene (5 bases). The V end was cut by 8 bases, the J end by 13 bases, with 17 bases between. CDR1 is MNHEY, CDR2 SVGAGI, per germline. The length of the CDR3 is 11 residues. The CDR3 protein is CASDDRGSGFF. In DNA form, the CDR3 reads TGTGCCAGCGACGACCGGGGGAGCGGTTTCTTT.

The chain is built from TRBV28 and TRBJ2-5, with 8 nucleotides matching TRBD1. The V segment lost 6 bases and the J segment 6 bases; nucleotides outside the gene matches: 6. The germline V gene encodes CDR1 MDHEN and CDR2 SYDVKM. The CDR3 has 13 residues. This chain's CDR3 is CASRSTGGQTQYF. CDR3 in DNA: TGTGCCAGCAGATCAACAGGGGGACAGACCCAGTACTTC.

This CDR3 is CASSFELTGELFF. CDR3 nucleotides: TGTGCCAGCAGCTTTGAGCTCACCGGGGAGCTGTTTTTT. The chain combines TRBV5-4 with TRBJ2-2; no clear D. The CDR3 sequence is 13 residues long. V shed 2 bases and J shed 4 bases, with 6 bases lying between them. Germline V gene data show CDR1 as SGHNT and CDR2 as YYREEE (reference sequence). The full variable domain, its missing parts supplied by reference TRBV5-4 and TRBJ2-2, is ETGVTQSPTHLIKTRGQQVTLRCSSQSGHNTVSWYQQALGQGPQFIFQYYREEENGRGNFPPRFSGLQFPNYSSELNVNALELDDSALYLCASSFELTGELFFGEGSRLTVL.

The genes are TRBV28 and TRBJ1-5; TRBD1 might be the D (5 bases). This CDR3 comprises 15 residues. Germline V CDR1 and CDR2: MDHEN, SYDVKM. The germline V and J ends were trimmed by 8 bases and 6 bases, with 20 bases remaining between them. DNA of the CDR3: TGTGCCAGCCGACGTCAGGGTGCGGGCGGTCAGCCCCAGCATTTT. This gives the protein CASRRQGAGGQPQHF.

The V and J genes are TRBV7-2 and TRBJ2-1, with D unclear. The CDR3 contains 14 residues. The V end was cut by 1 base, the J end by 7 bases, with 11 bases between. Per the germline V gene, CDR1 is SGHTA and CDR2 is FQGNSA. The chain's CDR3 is CASSLGVGLNEQFF. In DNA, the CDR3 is TGTGCCAGCAGCTTAGGGGTCGGGCTAAATGAGCAGTTCTTC.

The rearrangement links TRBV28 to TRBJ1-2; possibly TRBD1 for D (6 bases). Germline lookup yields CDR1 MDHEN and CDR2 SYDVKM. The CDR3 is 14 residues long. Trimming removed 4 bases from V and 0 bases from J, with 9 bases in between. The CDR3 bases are TGTGCCAGCAGTTACGGGGACACTAACTATGGCTACACCTTC. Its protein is CASSYGDTNYGYTF.

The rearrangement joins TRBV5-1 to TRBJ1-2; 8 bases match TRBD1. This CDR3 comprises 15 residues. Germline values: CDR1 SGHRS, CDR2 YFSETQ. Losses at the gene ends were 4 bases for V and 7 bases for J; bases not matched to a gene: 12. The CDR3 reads CASSTEGQAVAGYTF. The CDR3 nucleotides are TGCGCCAGCAGCACCGAGGGACAGGCGGTAGCTGGCTACACCTTC.